The 27 T cell receptor beta chains listed next were all sequenced from one sample in a study of cytomegalovirus exposure and HLA in healthy donors. Primers: 60 Vbeta forward and 13 Jbeta reverse. Generated by immunoSEQ multiplex PCR, the TCRdb table keeps only in-frame clones and is missing some. This repertoire includes approximately 190,000 clones. Sequencing was done on a sample of PBMCs. All receptors come from a boy aged 5-17 years in good health and CMV-seronegative.

The chain has TRBV2 and TRBJ2-1; TRBD2 matches at 12 bases. The CDR3 extends over 16 amino acids. CDR1 SNHLY and CDR2 FYNNEI come from the germline V gene. Trimming cost V 5 bases and J 7 bases; bases outside gene matches: 9. Here the CDR3 DNA reads TGTGCCAGCAGTAAAGGGACTAGCGGGCCCCATAATGAGCAGTTCTTC. It specifies CASSKGTSGPHNEQFF. Looking up the rest from reference TRBV2 and TRBJ2-1 gives the full variable domain: EPEVTQTPSHQVTQMGQEVILRCVPISNHLYFYWYRQILGQKVEFLVSFYNNEISEKSEIFDDQFSVERPDGSNFTLKIRSTKLEDSAMYFCASSKGTSGPHNEQFFGPGTRLTVL.

The rearrangement joins TRBV6-4 to TRBJ1-2; 9 bases match TRBD1. Germline values: CDR1 MRHNA, CDR2 SNTAGT. The CDR3 spans 12 residues. V was pared by 8 bases and J by 7 bases, with 5 bases of the junction left unmatched. The chain's CDR3 is CASQGQGTGYTF. DNA of the CDR3: TGTGCCAGCCAAGGACAGGGGACTGGCTACACCTTC.

V usage is TRBV30 and J usage is TRBJ1-3, with D possibly matching TRBD1 (5 bases). V was shortened by 0 bases and J by 0 bases, with 9 bases between the two germline ends. The CDR3 loop spans 15 amino acids. Germline V gene data show CDR1 as GTSNPN and CDR2 as SVGIG (reference sequence). CDR3 sequence: CAWSVPGGSGNTIYF. Written as DNA, the CDR3 is TGTGCCTGGAGTGTACCGGGGGGCTCTGGAAACACCATATATTTT.

The rearrangement uses TRBV6-1 and TRBJ2-1; 11 bases are shared with TRBD2. J gave up 12 bases and V 1 base, and 8 bases lay outside the gene matches. From germline, CDR1 is MNHNS and CDR2 SASEGT. The CDR3 covers 15 residues. The CDR3 is CASSEVAGGLFGQFF. Written as DNA, the CDR3 is TGTGCCAGCAGTGAAGTAGCGGGGGGGCTATTCGGGCAGTTCTTC.

V is TRBV6-5 and J is TRBJ2-5, with TRBD1 matching over 8 bases. This CDR3 contains 12 residues. Germline V CDR1 and CDR2: MNHEY, SVGAGI. With 6 bases clipped from V and 11 bases from J, the junction kept 8 bases outside the gene matches. The CDR3 DNA reads TGTGCCAGCAGGACCGGACAGGGCAAGCAGTACTTC. Its translation: CASRTGQGKQYF.

V is TRBV4-1 and J is TRBJ2-7; D perhaps matches TRBD2 (5 bases). The CDR3 has 18 amino acids. The germline V gene encodes CDR1 MGHRA and CDR2 YSYEKL. V was clipped by 0 bases and J by 1 base, with 19 bases between them. Here the CDR3 reads CASSQDPIKPTRSYEQYF. The DNA for the CDR3 is TGCGCCAGCAGCCAAGACCCCATTAAGCCCACTAGATCCTACGAGCAGTACTTC.

This chain links TRBV19 with TRBJ1-2; D possibly corresponds to TRBD1 (5 bases). Deletions cut 5 bases from V and 7 bases from J, with 14 bases between. Germline V gives CDR1 LNHDA, CDR2 SQIVND (reference sequence). The CDR3 extends over 13 amino acids. Here the CDR3 DNA reads TGTGCCAGTAGTCCAGAGGCAGGGATTGGCTACACCTTC. This encodes CASSPEAGIGYTF.

V is TRBV4-1 and J is TRBJ1-6; 10 bases are a match to TRBD1. CDR1 is MGHRA and CDR2 is YSYEKL in the germline V gene. The V and J ends lost 5 bases and 10 bases, in that order; junction bases with no gene match: 8. CDR3 length: 15 residues. The DNA of the CDR3 is TGCGCCAGCAGCGGGGGACAGGGGCCGGCCTCACCCCTCCACTTT. It translates to CASSGGQGPASPLHF.

The chain combines TRBV6-1 with TRBJ2-5, with no clear D. The germline V and J ends were trimmed by 1 base and 5 bases, with 8 bases remaining between them. Germline values: CDR1 MNHNS, CDR2 SASEGT. This CDR3 spans 13 amino acids. CDR3 protein: CASSEVPGETQYF. In DNA, the CDR3 is TGTGCCAGCAGTGAAGTGCCCGGGGAGACCCAGTACTTC.

V usage is TRBV5-1 and J usage is TRBJ1-1; 7 positions match TRBD1. The CDR3 sequence is 15 residues long. Trimming removed 4 bases from V and 2 bases from J; junction bases left unmatched: 8. Germline V lookup: CDR1 SGHRS, CDR2 YFSETQ. Here the CDR3 DNA reads TGCGCCAGCAGCCCAGACGTAGGGGGCAACACTGAAGCTTTCTTT. Residues: CASSPDVGGNTEAFF.

The chain is built from TRBV11-3 and TRBJ1-1, with unresolved D. V lost 5 bases and J lost 3, with 10 bases in between. This CDR3 region has 13 residues. Germline V gene data show CDR1 as SGHNT and CDR2 as YENEEA. This CDR3 reads CASSLSFDTEAFF. CDR3 sequence (DNA): TGTGCCAGCAGCCTTAGCTTTGACACTGAAGCTTTCTTT.

CDR3: CASSPLAGAYNEQFF. The DNA for the CDR3 is TGTGCCAGCAGCCCACTAGCGGGGGCCTACAATGAGCAGTTCTTC. This chain joins TRBV7-3 and TRBJ2-1; TRBD2 aligns across 11 bases. V was pared by 5 bases and J by 2 bases, with 2 bases of the junction left unmatched. This CDR3 is built from 15 residues. Per germline, CDR1 SGHTA and CDR2 FQGTGA.

The chain uses TRBV11-2 and TRBJ1-3, with a tentative D call TRBD1 (5 bases). Germline V gene sequence: CDR1 SGHAT, CDR2 FQNNGV. V shed 5 bases and J shed 2 bases, with 10 bases lying between them. This CDR3 has 14 residues. CDR3 sequence (DNA): TGTGCCAGCAGCCCAGGGTTGACTGGAAACACCATATATTTT. This codes for CASSPGLTGNTIYF.

J is TRBJ1-2 and V is TRBV6-1; D is unclear. This CDR3 contains 15 residues. Trimming stripped 2 bases from V and 5 bases from J, with 15 bases between. Germline loops: CDR1 MNHNS, CDR2 SASEGT. CDR3 DNA sequence: TGTGCCAGCAGTGAACCGACATACGGCGAATATGGCTACACCTTC. Amino acids: CASSEPTYGEYGYTF.

This chain uses TRBV25-1 with TRBJ1-1; possible D gene TRBD1, 6 bases. In germline, CDR1 is MGHDK, CDR2 SYGVNS. V gave up 4 bases and J gave up 4 bases, with 13 bases separating them. The CDR3 spans 14 residues. The CDR3 bases are TGTGCCAGCAGTGGGCGAAGGGGGAGCACTGAAGCTTTCTTT. It is translated as CASSGRRGSTEAFF.

This chain joins TRBV6-1 and TRBJ1-1; TRBD1 aligns across 8 bases. Germline-derived CDR1 and CDR2 are MNHNS and SASEGT. The CDR3 totals 11 residues. V gave up 6 bases and J gave up 11 bases; unmatched junction bases: 5. The CDR3 loop is CASRGQVQAFF. CDR3 DNA sequence: TGTGCCAGCAGGGGACAGGTCCAGGCTTTCTTT.

This chain joins TRBV7-2 and TRBJ1-2, with 7 bases lining up with TRBD1. The junction had 7 bases not matched to a gene; V was cut back by 5 bases and J by 4 bases. The CDR3 is 14 residues long. Germline lookup yields CDR1 SGHTA and CDR2 FQGNSA. The CDR3: CASSADRVAYGYTF. The CDR3 DNA reads TGTGCCAGCAGCGCCGACAGGGTGGCCTATGGCTACACCTTC.

The V and J genes are TRBV5-8 and TRBJ2-2; D ambiguous. Trimming took off 4 bases at V and 1 base at J, with 8 bases between the two ends. Germline values: CDR1 SGHTS, CDR2 YDEGEE. This CDR3 is built from 14 residues. The CDR3 DNA reads as TGTGCCAGCAGCCATACAGAGAACACCGGGGAGCTGTTTTTT. This gives the protein CASSHTENTGELFF.

J is TRBJ2-5 and V is TRBV5-6; TRBD1 agrees at 7 bases. The CDR3 runs 14 residues. The trim removed 3 bases at V and 2 bases at J, leaving 4 bases unmatched. Germline CDR1 is SGHDT and CDR2 is YYEEEE. The CDR3: CASSSWDSQETQYF. As DNA, the CDR3 is TGTGCCAGCAGCTCCTGGGACAGTCAAGAGACCCAGTACTTC.

This sequence joins TRBV6-6 and TRBJ1-3; no definite D call. The CDR3 covers 13 residues. Germline lookup yields CDR1 MNHNY and CDR2 SVGAGI (reference sequence). V lost 2 bases to trimming and J lost 3 bases, with 5 bases between them. The CDR3 spells CASSYANGNTIYF. The CDR3 nucleotides read TGTGCCAGCAGTTACGCGAATGGAAACACCATATATTTT.

J is TRBJ2-1 and V is TRBV7-9; 10 bases fit TRBD2. Looked up from germline, CDR1 is SEHNR and CDR2 is FQNEAQ (reference sequence). The CDR3 spans 15 residues. Trimming cost V 3 bases and J 8 bases; bases outside gene matches: 7. The CDR3 coding sequence is TGTGCCAGCAGCTTTTTCAGCGGGGGGGTGGATGAGCAGTTCTTC. Protein: CASSFFSGGVDEQFF.

The J gene is TRBJ2-3, the V gene TRBV6-5; 7 nucleotides line up with TRBD2. This CDR3 is 16 amino acids long. Germline V gene lookup returns CDR1 MNHEY and CDR2 SVGAGI. V shed 4 bases and J 0 bases; nucleotides not matched to a gene: 7. Written as DNA, the CDR3 is TGTGCCAGCAGTTCGGGTAGCGGGCTAAGCACAGATACGCAGTATTTT. Translated, it gives CASSSGSGLSTDTQYF.

The chain recombines TRBV7-9 with TRBJ1-1; D perhaps matches TRBD1 (5 bases). V dropped 4 bases and J dropped 5 bases, with 11 bases sitting between them. The CDR3 is made up of 13 amino acids. The germline V gene encodes CDR1 SEHNR and CDR2 FQNEAQ (reference sequence). The CDR3 DNA follows: TGTGCCAGCAGCTCCAGGGTTGTGACTGAAGCTTTCTTT. Translating gives CASSSRVVTEAFF.

The J gene is TRBJ2-5, the V gene TRBV5-6; possibly TRBD1 for D (5 bases). This CDR3 comprises 13 residues. Germline V gene data show CDR1 as SGHDT and CDR2 as YYEEEE. Deletions cut 0 bases from V and 5 bases from J, with 8 bases between. The CDR3 spells CASSLAGMETQYF. The CDR3 coding sequence is TGTGCCAGCAGCTTGGCAGGGATGGAGACCCAGTACTTC. The full variable domain, in which reference TRBV5-6 and TRBJ2-5 provide the parts outside the CDR3, is DAGVTQSPTHLIKTRGQQVTLRCSPKSGHDTVSWYQQALGQGPQFIFQYYEEEERQRGNFPDRFSGHQFPNYSSELNVNALLLGDSALYLCASSLAGMETQYFGPGTRLLVL.

CDR3 protein: CASSRSRDRGSGNTIYF. CDR3 DNA sequence: TGTGCCAGTAGTCGAAGCCGGGACAGAGGCTCTGGAAACACCATATATTTT. This sequence joins TRBV19 and TRBJ1-3; TRBD1 matches at 7 bases. Trimming took 5 bases from V and 0 from J; bases not matched to a gene: 10. Germline V CDR1 and CDR2: LNHDA, SQIVND (reference sequence). The CDR3 runs 17 residues.

Here the CDR3 reads CASSRGQGAYEQYF. The CDR3 nucleotides read TGCGCCAGCAGCCGAGGACAGGGAGCCTACGAGCAGTACTTC. The J gene is TRBJ2-7, the V gene TRBV5-1; 8 nucleotides align to TRBD1. This CDR3 has 14 residues. With 4 bases clipped from V and 2 bases from J, the junction kept 5 bases outside the gene matches. Germline V gene sequence: CDR1 SGHRS, CDR2 YFSETQ. The entire variable domain, with the rest obtained from reference TRBV5-1 and TRBJ2-7, is as follows: KAGVTQTPRYLIKTRGQQVTLSCSPISGHRSVSWYQQTPGQGLQFLFEYFSETQRNKGNFPGRFSGRQFSNSRSEMNVSTLELGDSALYLCASSRGQGAYEQYFGPGTRLTVT.

J is TRBJ2-2 and V is TRBV2; 9 positions agree with TRBD2. The germline V gene encodes CDR1 SNHLY and CDR2 FYNNEI. The J segment lost 0 bases and the V segment lost 6 bases, leaving 5 bases of the junction unmatched. The CDR3 spans 16 residues. The CDR3 bases are TGTGCCAGCAGGCTTAGCGGGGGCGCGAACACCGGGGAGCTGTTTTTT. It encodes CASRLSGGANTGELFF.